The 28 T cell receptor beta chains below were found in one sample sequenced in a study of blood T cell repertoires in COVID-19. Method: immunoSEQ multiplex PCR; TCRdb's copy keeps in-frame clones and lacks some. This table has over 60,000 clones, roughly 82% appearing once. The sample consisted of peripheral blood. The receptors originated from a woman of 80 years or more with acute or convalescent COVID-19.

The V gene is TRBV19, the J gene TRBJ2-6; the D gene is possibly TRBD2 (7 bases). Germline V gives CDR1 LNHDA, CDR2 SQIVND (reference sequence). This CDR3 has 17 amino acids. The V gene lost 5 bases and the J gene lost 4 bases, with 18 bases spanning the gap. DNA for the CDR3: TGTGCCAGTAGTGGAACCGGGGGGCATACCGGGGCCAACGTCCTGACTTTC. Protein product: CASSGTGGHTGANVLTF. The full variable domain, in which reference TRBV19 and TRBJ2-6 provide the parts outside the CDR3, is DGGITQSPKYLFRKEGQNVTLSCEQNLNHDAMYWYRQDPGQGLRLIYYSQIVNDFQKGDIAEGYSVSREKKESFPLTVTSAQKNPTAFYLCASSGTGGHTGANVLTFGAGSRLTVL.

In regard to this clone: A read error may account for a junction end that differs from germline. This chain links TRBV12-3 or TRBV12-4 with TRBJ1-2; 9 bases match TRBD1. The CDR3 covers 12 residues. In nucleotides, the CDR3 is TGTGCCAGCAGGCCGGGACAGGGTATTCTCGCCTTC. It specifies CASRPGQGILAF.

This clone showed up just once. This sequence joins TRBV9 and TRBJ1-2; TRBD1 aligns across 7 bases. Germline V gene sequence: CDR1 SGDLS, CDR2 YYNGEE. V shed 0 bases and J 6 bases; nucleotides not matched to a gene: 8. There are 15 residues in the CDR3. CDR3 residues: CASSVDGRGWDGYTF. The CDR3 nucleotides are TGTGCCAGCAGCGTAGATGGCAGGGGGTGGGATGGCTACACCTTC.

The chain couples TRBV2 to TRBJ1-5; TRBD1 matches at 9 bases. CDR1 is SNHLY and CDR2 is FYNNEI in the germline V gene. V dropped 6 bases and J dropped 1; count of bases not matched to a gene: 1. The CDR3 covers 14 residues. The CDR3 DNA reads as TGTGCCAGCAGCGGACAGGGGAGCAATCAGCCCCAGCATTTT. This codes for CASSGQGSNQPQHF.

The sample holds one count of this clone. The J gene is TRBJ1-1, the V gene TRBV7-8; 12 nucleotides match TRBD1. Trimming took 1 base from V and 7 from J; bases not matched to a gene: 4. CDR1 is SGHVS and CDR2 is FQNEAQ in the germline V gene. The CDR3 spans 15 residues. The CDR3 DNA reads as TGTGCCAGCAGCTTAGTGGGACAGGGGGCAAGTGAAGCTTTCTTT. Translation gives CASSLVGQGASEAFF.

The CDR3 is CASSTRQGAYPQHF. In nucleotides, the CDR3 is TGTGCCAGCAGTACTCGACAGGGGGCCTATCCCCAGCATTTT. This chain links TRBV6-5 with TRBJ1-5; 10 bases map to TRBD1. Germline-derived CDR1 and CDR2 are MNHEY and SVGAGI. This CDR3 has 14 residues. V lost 5 bases, J lost 10 bases, and 8 bases stayed unmatched.

This chain uses TRBV7-7 with TRBJ1-5, with D maybe TRBD1 (6 bases). Germline values: CDR1 SSHAT, CDR2 FNYEAQ (reference sequence). Trimming pared 5 bases from V and 3 bases from J, leaving 11 bases between. CDR3 length equals 14 residues. This CDR3 reads CASSLGQINQPQHF. The CDR3 DNA sequence: TGTGCCAGCAGCCTTGGACAGATCAATCAGCCCCAGCATTTT.

The chain is built from TRBV27 and TRBJ2-7, with D uncertain. Trimming took 4 bases from V and 2 from J, leaving 6 bases between them. The germline V gene has CDR1 MNHEY and CDR2 SMNVEV (reference sequence). The CDR3 consists of 12 residues. CDR3 region: CASSSPAYEQYF. The DNA for the CDR3 is TGTGCCAGCAGTTCCCCAGCCTACGAGCAGTACTTC.

The J gene is TRBJ1-2, the V gene TRBV6-4; a weak D match, TRBD1 (5 bases). The ends were cut back, 0 bases at V and 2 bases at J, with 10 bases in the middle. This CDR3 contains 15 residues. The V gene's germline CDR1 is MRHNA and CDR2 SNTAGT. CDR3 sequence reads: CASSDSWGENYGYTF. The CDR3 nucleotides are TGTGCCAGCAGTGACTCTTGGGGGGAAAACTATGGCTACACCTTC.

V usage is TRBV7-9 and J usage is TRBJ2-3, with 7 bases matching TRBD1. This CDR3 contains 18 residues. Unmatched junction bases numbered 12, after V lost 1 base and J lost 2 bases. Germline V gene lookup returns CDR1 SEHNR and CDR2 FQNEAQ (reference sequence). CDR3 region: CASSLVRVGDRITDTQYF. CDR3 nucleotide sequence: TGTGCCAGCAGCTTAGTGAGGGTTGGGGACAGAATCACAGATACGCAGTATTTT. Supplemented by reference TRBV7-9 and TRBJ2-3, the full variable domain reads DTGVSQNPRHKITKRGQNVTFRCDPISEHNRLYWYRQTLGQGPEFLTYFQNEAQLEKSRLLSDRFSAERPKGSFSTLEIQRTEQGDSAMYLCASSLVRVGDRITDTQYFGPGTRLTVL.

V usage is TRBV10-3 and J usage is TRBJ2-2; 9 nucleotides match TRBD1. CDR1 is ENHRY and CDR2 is SYGVKD in the germline V gene. The CDR3 sequence is 17 residues long. Germline trimming cut 3 bases from V and 5 bases from J; bases unmatched to any gene: 10. The CDR3 region has the DNA TGTGCCATCAGTGACCCGCTTACAGGGGGCTTTACCGGGGAGCTGTTTTTT. It codes for CAISDPLTGGFTGELFF.

The CDR3, as DNA: TGCGCCAGCAGCCTCGGGACTAGCGGTCACAATGAGCAGTTCTTC. It encodes CASSLGTSGHNEQFF. This chain links TRBV4-3 with TRBJ2-1; 11 bases are a match to TRBD2. The CDR3 is 15 residues long. The V gene's germline CDR1 is LGHNA and CDR2 YSLEER. V shed 4 bases and J 5 bases; nucleotides not matched to a gene: 4.

The V gene is TRBV9, the J gene TRBJ2-5, with 9 bases fitting TRBD2. The CDR3 loop spans 14 amino acids. Germline V gene data show CDR1 as SGDLS and CDR2 as YYNGEE. Losses at the gene ends were 3 bases for V and 3 bases for J; bases not matched to a gene: 3. CDR3 protein: CASSEGLAEETQYF. DNA for the CDR3: TGTGCCAGCAGCGAGGGACTAGCCGAAGAGACCCAGTACTTC.

The rearrangement uses TRBV9 and TRBJ2-1; 9 bases are a match to TRBD2. There are 15 residues in the CDR3. Germline CDR1 and CDR2: SGDLS and YYNGEE. V lost 4 bases to trimming and J lost 7 bases; unmatched junction nucleotides: 9. As DNA, the CDR3 is TGTGCCAGCAGCTCTCGGGGGCTAGCGGGAAATGAGCAGTTCTTC. Its translation: CASSSRGLAGNEQFF.

The chain is built from TRBV19 and TRBJ2-3; a weak D match, TRBD2 (5 bases). Trimming stripped 3 bases from V and 4 bases from J, with 8 bases between. The CDR3 runs to 13 residues. Germline assignment: CDR1 LNHDA and CDR2 SQIVND (reference sequence). CDR3 sequence reads: CASSMRVSDTQYF. The CDR3 DNA reads TGTGCCAGTAGTATGAGGGTTTCAGATACGCAGTATTTT. The complete variable domain, with remaining parts taken from reference TRBV19 and TRBJ2-3, reads DGGITQSPKYLFRKEGQNVTLSCEQNLNHDAMYWYRQDPGQGLRLIYYSQIVNDFQKGDIAEGYSVSREKKESFPLTVTSAQKNPTAFYLCASSMRVSDTQYFGPGTRLTVL.

The chain is built from TRBV29-1 and TRBJ2-2; TRBD1 aligns across 9 bases. Germline lookup yields CDR1 SQVTM and CDR2 ANQGSEA. The CDR3 has 15 residues. V lost 6 bases to trimming and J lost 6 bases; unmatched junction nucleotides: 11. The CDR3 DNA reads TGCAGCGTCCTCCTTAAGACAGGGGGATCCGGGGAGCTGTTTTTT. This gives the protein CSVLLKTGGSGELFF.

V is TRBV2 and J is TRBJ2-7; 8 nucleotides agree with TRBD1. Germline V lookup: CDR1 SNHLY, CDR2 FYNNEI. The ends lost 4 bases at V and 6 bases at J; junction bases unmatched: 8. This CDR3 has 14 residues. CDR3 in DNA: TGTGCCAGCAGTGTTTGGACAGGGCTTCTCGAGCAGTACTTC. This sequence encodes CASSVWTGLLEQYF.

The genes are TRBV27 and TRBJ1-4, with 10 bases aligning to TRBD1. The germline CDR1 and CDR2 sequences are MNHEY and SMNVEV (reference sequence). The V gene end was trimmed by 7 bases and the J gene end by 7 bases; junction bases not matched to a gene: 6. The CDR3 loop spans 14 amino acids. The CDR3 DNA reads as TGTGCCAGCATTAACCGGGACAGGGGTGAAAAACTGTTTTTT. Translated: CASINRDRGEKLFF.

The count of this clone is one. This chain links TRBV15 with TRBJ2-7; 10 bases map to TRBD2. CDR3 length: 17 residues. V shed 0 bases, J shed 5 bases, and the junction held 10 bases outside the gene matches. The V gene's germline CDR1 is LNHNV and CDR2 YYDKDF (reference sequence). The CDR3 sequence is CATSRDPASGGKDEQYF. In nucleotides, the CDR3 is TGTGCCACCAGCAGAGATCCAGCTAGCGGGGGTAAAGACGAGCAGTACTTC.

The J gene is TRBJ1-2, the V gene TRBV7-8; D possibly corresponds to TRBD1 (6 bases). Germline-derived CDR1 and CDR2 are SGHVS and FQNEAQ. V shed 6 bases and J shed 0 bases, with 11 bases lying between them. The CDR3 spans 14 residues. The chain's CDR3 is CASSSDSPNYGYTF. The DNA for the CDR3 is TGTGCCAGCAGTTCGGACAGTCCTAACTATGGCTACACCTTC.

V gene TRBV28 combines with J gene TRBJ1-6, with a weak D call TRBD1 (6 bases). V lost 3 bases and J 7 bases, leaving 13 bases between the germline ends. CDR3 length: 15 residues. The germline V gene has CDR1 MDHEN and CDR2 SYDVKM. CDR3 in DNA: TGTGCCAGCAGTTTGGACAGAGGATGGAATTCACCCCTCCACTTT. It encodes CASSLDRGWNSPLHF.

This clone was detected a few times. The chain carries TRBV2 and TRBJ1-5; tentatively, D is TRBD1 (5 bases). Germline CDR1 reads SNHLY; CDR2 reads FYNNEI. The length of the CDR3 is 14 residues. Trimming pared 8 bases from V and 0 bases from J, leaving 11 bases between. CDR3 coding DNA: TGTGCCAGCTCCGGGACTAATAGCAATCAGCCCCAGCATTTT. Encoded protein: CASSGTNSNQPQHF.

The chain uses TRBV5-1 and TRBJ2-3; a possible D gene is TRBD2 (6 bases). This CDR3 has 15 amino acids. Germline CDR1 SGHRS, CDR2 YFSETQ. Trimming shortened V by 3 bases and J by 3 bases, and 14 bases separated the two germline ends. The CDR3 here is CASSWGGIGTDTQYF. Here the CDR3 DNA reads TGCGCCAGCAGCTGGGGCGGGATAGGGACAGATACGCAGTATTTT.

V is TRBV5-1 and J is TRBJ2-2; 11 bases match TRBD2. This CDR3 has 16 residues. The V gene end was trimmed by 4 bases and the J gene end by 4 bases; junction bases not matched to a gene: 6. Germline lookup yields CDR1 SGHRS and CDR2 YFSETQ. CDR3: CASSTRTSGPTGELFF. CDR3 sequence (DNA): TGCGCCAGCAGCACCCGGACTAGCGGGCCCACCGGGGAGCTGTTTTTT.

This chain links TRBV7-2 with TRBJ2-1; TRBD2 aligns across 11 bases. The CDR3 spans 16 residues. Germline CDR1 reads SGHTA; CDR2 reads FQGNSA. V lost 3 bases, J lost 3 bases, and 4 bases stayed unmatched. The CDR3 coding sequence is TGTGCCAGCAGCTTGGTGGGACTAGCGGTCTACAATGAGCAGTTCTTC. Translating gives CASSLVGLAVYNEQFF.

This clone turned up a few times. The chain couples TRBV4-2 to TRBJ2-7; 11 nucleotides match TRBD2. Trimming removed 5 bases from V and 7 bases from J; junction bases left unmatched: 13. This CDR3 is 16 amino acids long. The V gene's germline CDR1 is LGHNA and CDR2 YNFKEQ. The CDR3 DNA reads as TGTGCCAGCAGCGGACCTCGACTAGCGGGATATCATGAGCAGTACTTC. Translating gives CASSGPRLAGYHEQYF.

This chain links TRBV5-6 with TRBJ2-1, with TRBD2 matching 7 bases. V dropped 1 base and J dropped 12; count of bases not matched to a gene: 22. The CDR3 length is 18 residues. The germline V gene has CDR1 SGHDT and CDR2 YYEEEE. The CDR3 loop is CASSLSLVPGARREPQFF. CDR3 bases: TGTGCCAGCAGCTTGAGTCTGGTGCCCGGGGCGCGGCGGGAGCCGCAGTTCTTC.

V usage is TRBV10-3 and J usage is TRBJ2-5, with 13 bases that match TRBD2. V lost 5 bases and J lost 0; bases outside the gene matches: 9. From germline, CDR1 is ENHRY and CDR2 SYGVKD. This CDR3 has 18 residues. The DNA of the CDR3 is TGTGCCATCAGTCCAGGGACTAGCGGGACCTTGTACCAAGAGACCCAGTACTTC. It translates to CAISPGTSGTLYQETQYF.